This TCR beta chain originates from a study of CD8+ T cells in alopecia areata (dated 2018 in TCRdb). The study in broad terms: Treated patients were enrolled in an open-label pilot trial of oral tofacitinib, 5 to 10 mg twice daily, for moderate-to-severe alopecia areata. Patients received tofacitinib for 6 to 18 months and were then followed off drug for 6 months to check for delayed response and recurrence. High-throughput TCRbeta sequencing was used to examine T cell clonal expansion in alopecia areata in both the C3H/HeJ mouse model and human patients. In humans, TCRbeta sequencing was performed on scalp tissue and on sorted CD4+ and CD8+ peripheral blood T cells from healthy controls and from patients with patchy or totalis/universalis alopecia areata. Biopsies were taken from tofacitinib-treated patients at baseline and again at 4 and 24 weeks into treatment, and several of those patients also had a later scalp biopsy. Scalp clonality was compared among normal scalp (n=4), patchy alopecia areata scalp (n=8), and alopecia totalis/universalis scalp (n=8). RNA was obtained with the PAXgene miRNA kit for fixed scalp, the miRNeasy kit for PBMCs, and the RNeasy kit for mouse skin. TCRbeta CDR3 regions were amplified by immunoSEQ multiplex PCR using 35 Vbeta forward and 13 Jbeta reverse primers. What the work shows at the level of the full study, not this receptor alone: Lesional scalp, especially in alopecia totalis/universalis, showed higher clonality and more expanded CD8+ clones than normal scalp, suggesting antigenic drive. Unlike mouse skin, where gammadelta T cells dominate, normal human skin contains resident alphabeta T cells that get sequenced too, which complicates analysis of the scalp TCR repertoire. TCR sequences shared between patients were less clear than in mice, possibly partly because of HLA diversity in the patient population.

Per the germline V gene, MNHNS is the CDR1 and SASEGT is the CDR2. The CDR3 numbers 13 residues from cysteine through phenylalanine. Just the 39-base CDR3 DNA is kept, in frame starting at base 1. The V end gives up 7 bases and the J end 5 bases, leaving 3 bases in the junction not matched to a gene. The protocol used for the library was the immunoSEQ multiplex PCR assay. To provide template for TCR sequencing, every sample had RNA extracted and reverse transcribed into cDNA. SuperScript III was used to make first-strand cDNA, primed with a 2:1 mix of oligo-dT and random hexamers. A synthetic immune receptor repertoire was used to measure amplification bias, and any remaining bias was corrected computationally. In the authors' own workflow: After raw reads were preprocessed to remove errors, the CDR3 was defined following IMGT conventions as running from the conserved cysteine to phenylalanine. Clonality was computed by normalizing Shannon entropy by log2 of the number of productive unique TCRs and subtracting the result from 1. Whether scalp clones were CD4 or CD8 was inferred by matching scalp TCRbeta sequences against CD4 and CD8 repertoires sorted from blood. Entries here come from immuneACCESS through TCRdb and include only in-frame sequences with V and J called. Some clones fail to appear in such tables; in the studies checked, an unresolved V gene covers under half of the shortfall, and the cause of the remainder is unknown. V, J and clone size are those of that table, while D and trimming were read from the DNA. This sample lists roughly 130,000 clones; about 57% were detected once. The ten largest clonotypes hold 4.5% to 5.5% of the sample.

The label giving this sample's time point can be read as: baseline before oral tofacitinib. From alopecia areata patients, peripheral blood was collected along with lesional scalp punch biopsies. PBMCs were isolated by density centrifugation and stained for CD3, CD4 and CD8, after which CD4+ and CD8+ T cells were sorted on a FACSAria. This clone appeared a few times. Its antigen has not been determined. No base qualities exist here, and no much larger clone lies one base off it. The receptor was derived from a human donor with alopecia areata. The V and J genes are TRBV6-1 and TRBJ1-5; TRBD1 matches 9 bases in the middle. The specimen was CD4+ T cells sorted from blood, collected at week 0. CDR3 protein: CASTRTGDQPQHF. DNA sequence: TGTGCCAGCACCCGGACAGGGGATCAGCCCCAGCATTTT.